This T cell receptor beta chain appears in the sequencing data of a study of T cell repertoires in cytomegalovirus infection. Study-level information: The authors relied on CMV epitopes, both recently identified HLA-C-restricted and well-studied HLA-B-restricted. Signatures in public TCR beta sequences pointed to both CMV infection and matching HLA type.

CDR1 and CDR2 (germline): SGHNT, YENEEA. This CDR3 is 10 amino acids long. V was trimmed by 2 bases and J by 8 bases, leaving 3 bases between them. Study findings and constraints: Clonotypes of TCR beta that were HLA-C-restricted and CMV-specific dominated the ex vivo response. Identification of carriers of CMV plus the relevant HLA was performed using cumulative public TCR beta family frequency.

In TCRdb, the reads were re-called with MiXCR into one record per CDR3 protein. The data show 200,000 to 250,000 distinct CDR3 sequences, 38% seen once. This clonotype was counted between two and nine times. Its antigen is currently unknown. V and J are TRBV11-3 and TRBJ1-2, with D hard to call. The sequenced sample was CD8+ T cells from cultured PBMCs, obtained from culture after CMV antigen stimulation. The sequence was collected from a human donor in good health (CMV status not recorded). Some clones in this sample may be carry-over from other donors' samples. CDR3 in DNA: TGTGCCAGCAGCTTAAGGGGCTACACCTTC. Translating gives CASSLRGYTF.